These 20 T cell receptor beta chains were sequenced from one sample in a study of cytomegalovirus exposure and HLA in healthy donors (dated by TCRdb to 2016 to 2017). Libraries were constructed by the immunoSEQ multiplex PCR assay. For the multiplex PCR, a mixture combining 60 forward primers for TCR Vbeta segments and 13 reverse primers for TCR Jbeta segments was used. This is the immuneACCESS table as TCRdb keeps it, with only in-frame sequences that have V and J called. A part of the clones is gone; compared with another copy, unresolved V genes explain less than half, and the rest is unexplained. The table for this sample lists just over 25,000 clones; roughly 70% of them were counted only once. The ten largest account for about 4.7% of the sample. Source material: PBMCs. These receptors were obtained from a woman between 50 and 59 years old in good health and CMV-seronegative.

The V gene is TRBV5-4, the J gene TRBJ2-5; a possible D gene is TRBD1 (6 bases). The germline V and J ends were trimmed by 6 bases and 9 bases, with 21 bases remaining between them. This CDR3 region has 14 residues. CDR1 is SGHNT and CDR2 is YYREEE in the germline V gene (reference sequence). The CDR3 DNA reads TGTGCCAGCAACCAGCAGGGGTCCCCAAGTCCCCAGTACTTC. It specifies CASNQQGSPSPQYF.

The rearrangement links TRBV9 to TRBJ2-1; D is uncertain. Germline lookup yields CDR1 SGDLS and CDR2 YYNGEE. The V end was cut by 2 bases, the J end by 1 base, with 7 bases between. The CDR3 has 14 amino acids. Here the CDR3 reads CASSVVSSYNEQFF. The CDR3 DNA reads TGTGCCAGCAGCGTGGTCAGTTCCTACAATGAGCAGTTCTTC.

This sequence joins TRBV5-4 and TRBJ2-7; a weak D match, TRBD1 (5 bases). CDR1 is SGHNT, CDR2 YYREEE, per germline (reference sequence). Trimming left V 4 bases short and J 3 bases short, with 8 bases between. This CDR3 comprises 12 residues. Here the CDR3 DNA reads TGTGCCAGCAGCGTCGACAGCTACGAGCAGTACTTC. It is translated as CASSVDSYEQYF.

V and J are TRBV9 and TRBJ2-7; 12 bases align to TRBD1. Trimming took 0 bases from V and 7 from J; bases not matched to a gene: 5. CDR1 and CDR2 (germline): SGDLS, YYNGEE. The CDR3 spans 15 residues. CDR3 protein: CASSVEGDRGREQYF. CDR3 coding DNA: TGTGCCAGCAGCGTAGAAGGGGACAGGGGGCGGGAGCAGTACTTC.

The CDR3 DNA reads as TGTGCCAGCAGCTTAGGTTCACAGGGGGCTGACATTCAGTACTTC. This sequence encodes CASSLGSQGADIQYF. The V and J genes are TRBV7-2 and TRBJ2-4; 9 bases map to TRBD1. Trimming at V came to 1 base and at J to 8 bases, leaving 6 bases not matched to a gene. The CDR3 runs to 15 residues. Germline CDR1 reads SGHTA; CDR2 reads FQGNSA.

The table lists this clone with a count of one. The chain carries TRBV29-1 and TRBJ2-1, with D perhaps TRBD2 (5 bases). Germline V gene lookup returns CDR1 SQVTM and CDR2 ANQGSEA. This CDR3 comprises 14 residues. The V and J ends lost 1 base and 12 bases respectively, with 19 bases between them. The CDR3 sequence is CSVEVPQKRRGQFF. The CDR3 DNA reads as TGCAGCGTTGAAGTCCCCCAAAAGCGGAGAGGGCAGTTCTTC.

This clone has only one observation. V gene TRBV6-5 combines with J gene TRBJ1-1; D remains unclear. The CDR3 is 14 amino acids. V gave up 0 bases and J gave up 0 bases, with 5 bases separating them. Germline lookup yields CDR1 MNHEY and CDR2 SVGAGI. The CDR3 region has the DNA TGTGCCAGCAGTTACTCGAGGGTGAACACTGAAGCTTTCTTT. Encoded protein: CASSYSRVNTEAFF.

V gene TRBV20-1 combines with J gene TRBJ2-1; no reliable D call. V lost 5 bases and J 9 bases, leaving 11 bases between the germline ends. In germline, CDR1 is DFQATT, CDR2 SNEGSKA (reference sequence). CDR3 size: 11 residues. The CDR3 nucleotides are TGCAGTGCTTTCCTAGTGAGTGAGCAGTTCTTC. Translation gives CSAFLVSEQFF.

The gene calls are TRBV9 and TRBJ2-3, with a tentative D call TRBD1 (5 bases). CDR1 is SGDLS and CDR2 is YYNGEE in the germline V gene. V shed 4 bases and J shed 2 bases, with 8 bases lying between them. This CDR3 region has 13 residues. CDR3 sequence reads: CASSLRDTDTQYF. CDR3 nucleotides: TGTGCCAGCAGCCTCAGGGACACAGATACGCAGTATTTT.

The sample holds one count of this clone. J is TRBJ1-1 and V is TRBV29-1, with D unclear. This CDR3 comprises 11 residues. Between the trimmed V and J ends, which lost 6 bases and 11 bases, there was a span of 16 bases. The germline V gene has CDR1 SQVTM and CDR2 ANQGSEA. This CDR3 reads CSVLRVGEAFF. DNA of the CDR3: TGCAGCGTCCTGCGGGTGGGTGAGGCTTTCTTT.

The chain carries TRBV4-1 and TRBJ2-7; 8 bases fit TRBD2. The CDR3 is 15 residues long. V was clipped by 5 bases and J by 0 bases; unmatched bases: 6. Germline-derived CDR1 and CDR2 are MGHRA and YSYEKL. The CDR3 region is CASSKSGGLSYEQYF. The CDR3 nucleotides are TGCGCCAGCAGCAAAAGCGGGGGCCTCTCCTACGAGCAGTACTTC.

This rearrangement joins TRBV9 to TRBJ2-1, with TRBD2 matching over 11 bases. Per germline, CDR1 SGDLS and CDR2 YYNGEE. The CDR3 has 16 residues. Trimming removed 0 bases from V and 8 bases from J; junction bases left unmatched: 7. CDR3 DNA: TGTGCCAGCAGCGTAGAGCTAGCGGGGGGTTCTCATGAGCAGTTCTTC. Translation gives CASSVELAGGSHEQFF.

The chain joins TRBV29-1 to TRBJ1-2; D is possibly TRBD1 (6 bases). The CDR3 covers 13 residues. Germline CDR1 SQVTM, CDR2 ANQGSEA. V was cut by 4 bases and J by 8 bases, with 17 bases left in between. CDR3 nucleotides: TGCAGCGTTGTCTCCAACAGGGCTGGCGGCTACACCTTC. Protein: CSVVSNRAGGYTF.

The chain joins TRBV7-6 to TRBJ2-3, with D possibly TRBD1 on 5 matching bases. The V gene's germline CDR1 is SGHVS and CDR2 FNYEAQ. The V gene lost 0 bases and the J gene lost 6 bases, with 13 bases spanning the gap. CDR3 size: 15 residues. CDR3 sequence: CASSLAGQSRDTQYF. As DNA, the CDR3 is TGTGCCAGCAGCTTAGCGGGGCAAAGCAGGGATACGCAGTATTTT.

This chain connects TRBV4-1 to TRBJ1-6; 9 nucleotides agree with TRBD1. Germline lookup yields CDR1 MGHRA and CDR2 YSYEKL. CDR3 length equals 15 residues. V gave up 4 bases and J gave up 10 bases; unmatched junction bases: 8. The CDR3, as DNA: TGCGCCAGCAGCCCGGGACAGGGTGTTTTGTCACCCCTCCACTTT. This codes for CASSPGQGVLSPLHF.

The CDR3, as DNA: TGTGCCAGCTCCGCGAGGACTAGCGGCTACGAGCAGTACTTC. This codes for CASSARTSGYEQYF. This chain connects TRBV28 to TRBJ2-7, with 10 bases that match TRBD2. The CDR3 has 14 amino acids. Germline CDR1 is MDHEN and CDR2 is SYDVKM. The trim removed 8 bases at V and 3 bases at J, leaving 7 bases unmatched. Supplemented by reference TRBV28 and TRBJ2-7, the full variable domain reads DVKVTQSSRYLVKRTGEKVFLECVQDMDHENMFWYRQDPGLGLRLIYFSYDVKMKEKGDIPEGYSVSREKKERFSLILESASTNQTSMYLCASSARTSGYEQYFGPGTRLTVT.

This chain uses TRBV28 with TRBJ1-3; 10 nucleotides agree with TRBD1. V gave up 6 bases and J gave up 9 bases; unmatched junction bases: 11. This CDR3 has 15 amino acids. Germline loops: CDR1 MDHEN, CDR2 SYDVKM. The CDR3 protein is CASSYTGTGDGTIYF. The CDR3, as DNA: TGTGCCAGCAGCTACACCGGGACAGGGGACGGCACCATATATTTT. Full variable domain (missing parts from reference TRBV28 and TRBJ1-3): DVKVTQSSRYLVKRTGEKVFLECVQDMDHENMFWYRQDPGLGLRLIYFSYDVKMKEKGDIPEGYSVSREKKERFSLILESASTNQTSMYLCASSYTGTGDGTIYFGEGSWLTVV.

J is TRBJ2-5 and V is TRBV7-7, with TRBD1 matching over 7 bases. The V and J ends lost 5 bases and 5 bases, in that order; junction bases with no gene match: 8. The CDR3 is made up of 14 amino acids. The germline V gene encodes CDR1 SSHAT and CDR2 FNYEAQ (reference sequence). The CDR3 DNA follows: TGTGCCAGCAGCCAGAGAGGGGGCAGGGAGACCCAGTACTTC. Its protein is CASSQRGGRETQYF.

V and J are TRBV5-6 and TRBJ2-7; possibly TRBD2 for D (6 bases). This CDR3 has 15 amino acids. The germline V gene has CDR1 SGHDT and CDR2 YYEEEE. V shed 0 bases and J shed 3 bases, with 13 bases lying between them. CDR3 loop: CASSLGPTGGYEQYF. The CDR3 DNA follows: TGTGCCAGCAGCTTGGGTCCAACCGGGGGCTACGAGCAGTACTTC.

The chain employs TRBV6-1 and TRBJ2-7; a possible D gene is TRBD1 (6 bases). The germline gives CDR1 MNHNS, CDR2 SASEGT. The CDR3 totals 14 residues. V lost 2 bases, J lost 7 bases, and 15 bases lay in between. CDR3 nucleotides: TGTGCCAGCAGTGAACGAGGGCAGGGGCGAGAGCAGTACTTC. It encodes CASSERGQGREQYF.